This T cell receptor (beta chain) was recovered during a study of cytotoxic CD8 clonotypes in ibrutinib-treated CLL. For the study at large: Among the patients, 11 presented as relapsed/refractory and around 16 as treatment-naive; around 18 showed unmutated IGHV. General study results and limits: While tracking circulating CD8+ T-cell counts, baseline clonality exceeded that of age-matched healthy donors.

The table came from immunoSEQ multiplex PCR; TCRdb's copy has only in-frame clones and leaves some out. The table records tens of thousands of clones, just over 90% of them present only once. In germline, CDR1 is MNHNS, CDR2 SASEGT. Between the trimmed V and J ends, which lost 11 bases and 4 bases, there was a span of 11 bases. The CDR3 totals 12 residues. On this clone itself: Its matching antigen is unknown.

The source of this sequence is a human donor with chronic lymphocytic leukemia. Specimen: PBMCs, collected after 12 months of ibrutinib treatment. The chain has TRBV6-1 and TRBJ2-2; D possibly corresponds to TRBD1 (6 bases). CDR3 nucleotides: TGTGCCCAGGGGCCGGGCACCGGGGAGCTGTTTTTT. Translated: CAQGPGTGELFF.